The 10 T cell receptor beta chains given below trace back to one sample, sequenced in a study of blood T cells in healthy people across ages. Together with a sample-barcoded 5' primer, a J-beta primer mix was included in a second PCR lasting roughly 6 to 12 cycles. TCRdb independently ran MiXCR on the 5' RACE reads; one entry per CDR3 protein. Of 700,000 to 1,000,000 distinct CDR3 sequences listed, approximately 48% are singletons. The specimen was blood. These receptors came from a man aged 55 to 70 in good health.

The V gene is TRBV20-1, the J gene TRBJ2-3, with 15 bases matching TRBD2. Trimming cost V 1 base and J 4 bases; bases outside gene matches: 3. The germline CDR1 and CDR2 sequences are DFQATT and SNEGSKA (reference sequence). This CDR3 is built from 16 residues. CDR3 coding DNA: TGCAGTGCTAGAGGGGGGACTAGCGGGGGGCCAGATACGCAGTATTTT. Protein: CSARGGTSGGPDTQYF.

The genes are TRBV4-3 and TRBJ2-7; D not certain. Germline V gene sequence: CDR1 LGHNA, CDR2 YSLEER. The CDR3 consists of 15 residues. V lost 0 bases and J 0 bases, leaving 9 bases between the germline ends. The CDR3 here is CASSQDWPTSYEQYF. The CDR3 region has the DNA TGCGCCAGCAGCCAAGATTGGCCGACCTCCTACGAGCAGTACTTC.

The J gene is TRBJ2-1, the V gene TRBV7-2; 11 positions agree with TRBD2. The CDR3 consists of 16 residues. From germline, CDR1 is SGHTA and CDR2 FQGNSA. The V segment lost 1 base and the J segment 5 bases; nucleotides outside the gene matches: 4. CDR3: CASSLDSTSGNNEQFF. CDR3 in DNA: TGTGCCAGCAGCTTAGATTCGACTAGCGGGAACAATGAGCAGTTCTTC.

The sample holds a few counts of this clonotype. The chain carries TRBV7-4 and TRBJ2-7; tentative D call: TRBD1 (6 bases). The CDR3 has 14 residues. Trimming removed 5 bases at V and 3 bases at J, with 14 bases between. CDR1 and CDR2 (germline): SGHVT, SQSDAQ. The CDR3 DNA follows: TGTGCCAGCAGCCTCTTGAACAGGGACTACGAGCAGTACTTC. Protein product: CASSLLNRDYEQYF.

The V and J genes are TRBV25-1 and TRBJ1-1, with D possibly TRBD1 on 6 matching bases. Germline loops: CDR1 MGHDK, CDR2 SYGVNS. CDR3 length equals 15 residues. Trimming cost V 6 bases and J 0 bases, with 14 bases left between them. Here the CDR3 reads CASSPDSGMNTEAFF. CDR3 sequence (DNA): TGTGCCAGCAGCCCGGACAGTGGCATGAACACTGAAGCTTTCTTT.

The table lists this clonotype with a few counts. The chain uses TRBV27 and TRBJ1-2; 7 bases align to TRBD1. This CDR3 has 14 amino acids. V gave up 6 bases and J gave up 5 bases; unmatched junction bases: 9. The V gene's germline CDR1 is MNHEY and CDR2 SMNVEV (reference sequence). This CDR3 is CASRERQGPYGYTF. The CDR3 DNA sequence: TGTGCCAGCAGGGAAAGACAGGGCCCATATGGCTACACCTTC.

This clonotype was recorded a few times. The chain employs TRBV28 and TRBJ2-3; 10 bases line up with TRBD1. Germline loops: CDR1 MDHEN, CDR2 SYDVKM. Germline trimming cut 6 bases from V and 4 bases from J; bases unmatched to any gene: 4. CDR3 length equals 14 residues. CDR3 bases: TGTGCCAGCAGGGACAGGGGGTTATCAGATACGCAGTATTTT. Protein product: CASRDRGLSDTQYF. Full variable domain (outside the CDR3, taken from reference TRBV28 and TRBJ2-3): DVKVTQSSRYLVKRTGEKVFLECVQDMDHENMFWYRQDPGLGLRLIYFSYDVKMKEKGDIPEGYSVSREKKERFSLILESASTNQTSMYLCASRDRGLSDTQYFGPGTRLTVL.

Only a few counts were recorded for this clonotype. CDR3 sequence reads: CASSVTGTGALYEQYF. The CDR3, as DNA: TGTGCCAGCAGTGTGACCGGGACAGGTGCCCTCTACGAGCAGTACTTC. The genes are TRBV6-1 and TRBJ2-7; 8 bases are shared with TRBD1. V dropped 4 bases and J dropped 3; count of bases not matched to a gene: 11. The CDR3 is 16 amino acids. Germline V gene lookup returns CDR1 MNHNS and CDR2 SASEGT.

Points on this clonotype: A read error may explain this, as a much larger clone is one base away. The chain uses TRBV6-5 and TRBJ2-4, with TRBD2 matching 7 bases. The J call is doubtful: the DNA matches TRBJ2-7 better. The length of the CDR3 is 14 residues. Germline V gene data show CDR1 as MNHEY and CDR2 as SVGAGI. This CDR3 is CAGSSTSKGYEQYF. The CDR3 DNA follows: TGTGCCGGCAGTTCGACTAGCAAGGGCTACGAGCAGTACTTC.

The chain links TRBV3-1 to TRBJ2-5, with D perhaps given as TRBD1 or TRBD2 (5 bases each). V was shortened by 3 bases and J by 11 bases, with 19 bases between the two germline ends. Germline V gene sequence: CDR1 LGHDT, CDR2 YNNKEL (reference sequence). The CDR3 runs 14 residues. CDR3 sequence (DNA): TGTGCCAGCAGCCATTTGGGGGTTAGGAATGAGCAGTACTTC. Translated: CASSHLGVRNEQYF.